This entry describes one T cell receptor beta chain. What it binds is not known. Clones were read by immunoSEQ multiplex PCR, and TCRdb kept only the in-frame ones, dropping some. The table lists 7,000 to 9,500 clones, over 70% of them singletons. The source of the sample is a study of tumor-infiltrating lymphocytes in localized non-small cell lung cancer. Study-level points and caveats: No T-cell fraction difference was seen between IM1 and IM2 tumors. Technical variation could not be separated from intratumor heterogeneity here.

This CDR3 comprises 17 residues. Germline assignment: CDR1 SEHNR and CDR2 FQNEAQ (reference sequence). The ends were cut back, 1 base at V and 4 bases at J, with 16 bases in the middle. The origin of this receptor is a human donor with non-small cell lung cancer. The gene calls are TRBV7-9 and TRBJ1-4; tentatively, D is TRBD1 (5 bases). The sample comprised uninvolved lung tissue not adjacent to the tumor. DNA of the CDR3: TGTGCCAGCAGCTTAGTGGCAGCGGGGAGGGGTAATGAAAAACTGTTTTTT. Amino acids: CASSLVAAGRGNEKLFF.